This T cell receptor (beta chain) came from a study of a mutant IDH1 vaccine in newly diagnosed glioma. Trimming took 0 bases from V and 2 from J, leaving 8 bases between them. CDR1 is SGDLS, CDR2 YYNGEE, per germline. There are 14 residues in the CDR3. Noted time point: baseline, week 1 (first vaccination visit). Stated treatment: pre-vaccination baseline after standard-of-care therapy. Assay: immunoSEQ multiplex PCR; the TCRdb copy retains only in-frame clones and omits some. The repertoire consists of about 54,000 clones, with about 82% occurring once and the leading ten covering around 21%. This specimen was PBMCs, taken from a glioma patient treated with radiotherapy, temozolomide or both. The receptor was isolated from a man aged 18 to 29 with glioma. The rearrangement links TRBV9 to TRBJ1-2, with unresolved D. CDR3 sequence: CASSVENPNYGYTF. Written as DNA, the CDR3 is TGTGCCAGCAGCGTAGAAAATCCGAACTATGGCTACACCTTC.